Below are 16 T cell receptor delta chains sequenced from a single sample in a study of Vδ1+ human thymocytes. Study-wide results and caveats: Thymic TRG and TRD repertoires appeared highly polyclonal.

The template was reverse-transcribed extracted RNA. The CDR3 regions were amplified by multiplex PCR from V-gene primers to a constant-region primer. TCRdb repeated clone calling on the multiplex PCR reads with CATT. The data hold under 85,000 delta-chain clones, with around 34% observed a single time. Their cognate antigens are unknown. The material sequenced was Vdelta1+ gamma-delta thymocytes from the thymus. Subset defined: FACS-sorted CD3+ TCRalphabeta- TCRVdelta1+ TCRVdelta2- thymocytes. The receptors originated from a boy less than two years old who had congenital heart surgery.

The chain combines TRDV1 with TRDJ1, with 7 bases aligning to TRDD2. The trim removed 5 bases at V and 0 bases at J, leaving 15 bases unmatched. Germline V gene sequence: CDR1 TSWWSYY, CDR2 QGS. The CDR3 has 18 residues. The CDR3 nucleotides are TGTGCTCTTGGGCAAACTTCCTATTGTGGGAACTACACCGATAAACTCATCTTT. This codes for CALGQTSYCGNYTDKLIF.

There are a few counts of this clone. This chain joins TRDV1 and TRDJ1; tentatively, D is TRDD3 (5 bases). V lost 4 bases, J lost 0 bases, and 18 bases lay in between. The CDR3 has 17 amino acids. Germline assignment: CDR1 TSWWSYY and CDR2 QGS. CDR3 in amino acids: CALGARGGAQYTDKLIF. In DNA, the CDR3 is TGTGCTCTTGGGGCCCGAGGGGGGGCCCAGTACACCGATAAACTCATCTTT.

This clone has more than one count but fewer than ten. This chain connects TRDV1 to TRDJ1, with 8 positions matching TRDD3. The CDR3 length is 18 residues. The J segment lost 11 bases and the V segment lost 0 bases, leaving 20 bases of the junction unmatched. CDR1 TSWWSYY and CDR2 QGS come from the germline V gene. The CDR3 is CALGELGPTGDTLGELIF. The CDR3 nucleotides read TGTGCTCTTGGGGAACTGGGGCCCACTGGGGATACTCTGGGGGAGCTCATCTTT.

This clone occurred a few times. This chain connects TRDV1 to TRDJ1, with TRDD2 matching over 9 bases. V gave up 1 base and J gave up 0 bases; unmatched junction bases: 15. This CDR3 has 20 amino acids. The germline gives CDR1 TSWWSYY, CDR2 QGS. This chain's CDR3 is CALGEPPSYPYWVYTDKLIF. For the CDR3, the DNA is TGTGCTCTTGGGGAACCGCCTTCCTACCCATACTGGGTGTACACCGATAAACTCATCTTT.

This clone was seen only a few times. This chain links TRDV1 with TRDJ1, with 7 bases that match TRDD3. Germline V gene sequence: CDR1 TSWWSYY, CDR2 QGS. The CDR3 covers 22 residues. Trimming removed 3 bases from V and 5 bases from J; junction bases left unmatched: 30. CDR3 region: CALGDKAQVAVLGTFAQDKLIF. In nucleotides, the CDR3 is TGTGCTCTTGGGGACAAAGCACAGGTCGCCGTACTGGGGACCTTTGCCCAAGATAAACTCATCTTT.

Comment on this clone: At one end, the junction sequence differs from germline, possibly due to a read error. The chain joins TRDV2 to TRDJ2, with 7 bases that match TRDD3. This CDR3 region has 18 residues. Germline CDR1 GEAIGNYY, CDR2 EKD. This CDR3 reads CACDTEAGGPALTAQRFF. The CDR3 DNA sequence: TGTGCCTGTGACACCGAGGCTGGGGGTCCCGCTTTGACAGCACAACGCTTCTTT.

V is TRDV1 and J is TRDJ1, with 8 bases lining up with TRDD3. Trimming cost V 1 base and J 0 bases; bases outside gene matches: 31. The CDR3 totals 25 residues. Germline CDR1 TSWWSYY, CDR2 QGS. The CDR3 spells CALGEPPDPRGIYRIGGEYTDKLIF. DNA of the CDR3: TGTGCTCTTGGGGAACCCCCCGATCCAAGGGGGATATACCGGATCGGTGGGGAGTACACCGATAAACTCATCTTT.

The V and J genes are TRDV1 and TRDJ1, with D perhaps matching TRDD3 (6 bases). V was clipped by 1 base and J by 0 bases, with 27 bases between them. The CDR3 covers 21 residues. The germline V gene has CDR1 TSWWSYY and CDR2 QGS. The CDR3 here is CALGEPPTSRLGILYTDKLIF. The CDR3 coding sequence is TGTGCTCTTGGGGAACCGCCGACTTCCCGACTGGGTATCTTGTACACCGATAAACTCATCTTT.

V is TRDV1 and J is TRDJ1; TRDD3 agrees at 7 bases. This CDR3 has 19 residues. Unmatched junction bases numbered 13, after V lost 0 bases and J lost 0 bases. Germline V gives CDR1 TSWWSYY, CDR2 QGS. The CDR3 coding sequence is TGTGCTCTTGGGGAACTGAGAAAGATACTGGGGCCCTACACCGATAAACTCATCTTT. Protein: CALGELRKILGPYTDKLIF.

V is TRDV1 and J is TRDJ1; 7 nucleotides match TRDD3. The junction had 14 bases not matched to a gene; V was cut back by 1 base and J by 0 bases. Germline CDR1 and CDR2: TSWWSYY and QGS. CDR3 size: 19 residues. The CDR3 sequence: CALGEPHWGARGHTDKLIF. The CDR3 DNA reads TGTGCTCTTGGGGAACCACACTGGGGTGCCCGAGGTCACACCGATAAACTCATCTTT.

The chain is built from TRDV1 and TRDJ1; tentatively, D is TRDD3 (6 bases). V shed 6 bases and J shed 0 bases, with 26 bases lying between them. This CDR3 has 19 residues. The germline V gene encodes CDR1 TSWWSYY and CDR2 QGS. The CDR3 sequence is CALGDEPGWGFPYTDKLIF. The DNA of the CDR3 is TGTGCTCTTGGCGACGAACCGGGATGGGGGTTCCCGTACACCGATAAACTCATCTTT.

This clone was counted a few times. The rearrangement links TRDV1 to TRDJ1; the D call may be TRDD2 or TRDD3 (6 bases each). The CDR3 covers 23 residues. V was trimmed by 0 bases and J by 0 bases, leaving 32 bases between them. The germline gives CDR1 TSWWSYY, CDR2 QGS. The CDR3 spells CALGELRGFLQIIYWEYTDKLIF. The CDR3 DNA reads TGTGCTCTTGGGGAACTAAGAGGCTTCCTCCAGATTATTTACTGGGAGTACACCGATAAACTCATCTTT.

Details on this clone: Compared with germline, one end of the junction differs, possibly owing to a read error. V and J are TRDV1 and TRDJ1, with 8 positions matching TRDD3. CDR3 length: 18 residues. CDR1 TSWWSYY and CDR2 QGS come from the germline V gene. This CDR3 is CALGGLPYWGFHTDRLIF. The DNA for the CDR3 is TGTGCTCTTGGAGGTTTACCCTACTGGGGGTTTCACACCGATAGACTCATCTTT.

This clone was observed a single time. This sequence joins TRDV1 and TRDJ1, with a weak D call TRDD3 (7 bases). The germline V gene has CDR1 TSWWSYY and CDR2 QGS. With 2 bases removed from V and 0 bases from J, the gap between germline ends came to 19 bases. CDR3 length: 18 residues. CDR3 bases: TGTGCTCTTGGGGAAAGGTCCTACCTGGGGGGTTACACCGATAAACTCATCTTT. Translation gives CALGERSYLGGYTDKLIF.

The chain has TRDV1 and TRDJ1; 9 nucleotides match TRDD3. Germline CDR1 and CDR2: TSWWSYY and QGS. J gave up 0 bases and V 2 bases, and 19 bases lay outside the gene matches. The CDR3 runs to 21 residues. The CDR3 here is CALGEVPSGGCVHWYTDKLIF. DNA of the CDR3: TGTGCTCTTGGGGAAGTCCCTTCTGGGGGATGCGTACACTGGTACACCGATAAACTCATCTTT.

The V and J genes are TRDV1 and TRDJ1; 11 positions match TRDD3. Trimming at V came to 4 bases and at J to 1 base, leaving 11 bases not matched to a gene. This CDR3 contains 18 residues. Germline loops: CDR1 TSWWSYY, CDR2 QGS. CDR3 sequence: CALGGPKLGDSTTDKLIF. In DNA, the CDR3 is TGTGCTCTTGGGGGCCCTAAACTGGGGGATAGCACCACCGATAAACTCATCTTT.